This TCR beta chain is from a study of OX40 agonist ivuxolimab in advanced cancers. Background on the study: Melanoma, hepatocellular carcinoma, head and neck or renal cell cancer occurred in dose-escalation patients. Findings and limits, study-wide: CD8+ T cells showed, on average, more clonal expansion than CD4+ cells. At 0.1 to 3.0 mg/kg and by week 6, CD4+ and CD8+ T cells in the blood had expanded clonally. Normalized expansion of T-cell clones was also low for some nonresponders.

TCRdb's copy holds only in-frame clones and misses some; the assay was immunoSEQ multiplex PCR. Altogether some 74,000 clones are present, roughly 86% being singletons, with the ten largest covering about 5%. From germline, CDR1 is MNHNY and CDR2 SVGAGI (reference sequence). The V gene lost 2 bases and the J gene lost 9 bases, with 14 bases spanning the gap. The length of the CDR3 is 15 residues. In its sample, this clone was seen a few times. What it recognizes is unknown. The chain recombines TRBV6-6 with TRBJ1-6, with no clear D. The specimen was CD4+ or CD8+ T cells sorted from blood, collected in a trial of the OX40 agonist ivuxolimab. This TCR derives from an adult with an advanced solid tumor such as melanoma, head and neck, liver or kidney cancer. CDR3 residues: CASSYSPAKGSPLHF. The DNA for the CDR3 is TGTGCCAGCAGTTACAGTCCCGCGAAGGGTTCACCCCTCCACTTT.